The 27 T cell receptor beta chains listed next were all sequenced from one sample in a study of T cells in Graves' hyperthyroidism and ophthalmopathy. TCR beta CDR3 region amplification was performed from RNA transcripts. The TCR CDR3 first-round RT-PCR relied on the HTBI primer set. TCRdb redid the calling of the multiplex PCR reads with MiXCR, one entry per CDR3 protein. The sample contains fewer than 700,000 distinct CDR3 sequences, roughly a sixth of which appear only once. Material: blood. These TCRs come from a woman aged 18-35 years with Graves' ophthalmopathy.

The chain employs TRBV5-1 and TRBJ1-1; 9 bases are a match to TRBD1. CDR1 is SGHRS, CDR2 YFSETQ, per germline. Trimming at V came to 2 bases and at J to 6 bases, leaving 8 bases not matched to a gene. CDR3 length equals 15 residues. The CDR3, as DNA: TGCGCCAGCAGCTTTACCACAGGGGGCTCTCCTGAAGCTTTCTTT. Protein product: CASSFTTGGSPEAFF. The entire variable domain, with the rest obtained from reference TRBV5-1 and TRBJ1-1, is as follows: KAGVTQTPRYLIKTRGQQVTLSCSPISGHRSVSWYQQTPGQGLQFLFEYFSETQRNKGNFPGRFSGRQFSNSRSEMNVSTLELGDSALYLCASSFTTGGSPEAFFGQGTRLTVV.

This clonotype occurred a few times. CDR3 sequence (DNA): TGTGCCAGTAGTTTGCCGCTGGGCAACAATCAGCCCCAGCATTTT. It encodes CASSLPLGNNQPQHF. The J gene is TRBJ1-5, the V gene TRBV19; no firm D call. Germline V gives CDR1 LNHDA, CDR2 SQIVND (reference sequence). The CDR3 is made up of 15 amino acids. V was pared by 5 bases and J by 3 bases, with 14 bases between.

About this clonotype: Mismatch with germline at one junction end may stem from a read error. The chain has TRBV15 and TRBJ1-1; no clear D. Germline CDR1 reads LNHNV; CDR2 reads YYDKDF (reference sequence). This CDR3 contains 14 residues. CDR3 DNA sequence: TGTGCCGCCAGCAGAGATTCGACGGGCACTGAAGCTTTCTTT. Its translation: CAASRDSTGTEAFF.

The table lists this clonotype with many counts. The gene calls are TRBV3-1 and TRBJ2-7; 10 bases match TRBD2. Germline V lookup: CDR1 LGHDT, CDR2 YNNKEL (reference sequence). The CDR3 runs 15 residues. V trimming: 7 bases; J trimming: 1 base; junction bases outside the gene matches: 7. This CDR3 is CASTVSGRESYEQYF. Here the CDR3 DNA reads TGTGCCAGCACAGTAAGCGGGAGGGAGTCCTACGAGCAGTACTTC.

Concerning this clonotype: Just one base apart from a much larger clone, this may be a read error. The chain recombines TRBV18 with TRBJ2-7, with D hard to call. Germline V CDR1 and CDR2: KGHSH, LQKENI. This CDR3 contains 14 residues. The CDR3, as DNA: TGTGCCAGCTCACCATCGGCCAGCAACTACGGGCAGTACTTC. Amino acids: CASSPSASNYGQYF. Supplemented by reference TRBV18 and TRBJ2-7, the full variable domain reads NAGVMQNPRHLVRRRGQEARLRCSPMKGHSHVYWYRQLPEEGLKFMVYLQKENIIDESGMPKERFSAEFPKEGPSILRIQQVVRGDSAAYFCASSPSASNYGQYFGPGTRLTVT.

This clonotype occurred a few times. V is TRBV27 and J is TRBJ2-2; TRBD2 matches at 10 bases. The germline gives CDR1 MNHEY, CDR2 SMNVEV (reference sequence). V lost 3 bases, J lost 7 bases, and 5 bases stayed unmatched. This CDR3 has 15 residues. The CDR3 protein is CASSFLTSGLGELFF. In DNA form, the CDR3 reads TGTGCCAGCAGTTTCCTGACTAGCGGGCTCGGGGAGCTGTTTTTT.

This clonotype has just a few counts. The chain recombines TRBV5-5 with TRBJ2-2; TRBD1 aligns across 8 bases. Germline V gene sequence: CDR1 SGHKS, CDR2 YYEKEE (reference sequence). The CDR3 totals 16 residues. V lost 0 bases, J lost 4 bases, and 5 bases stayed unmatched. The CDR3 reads CASSLVPGGSTGELFF. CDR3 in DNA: TGTGCCAGCAGCTTGGTTCCAGGGGGCAGCACCGGGGAGCTGTTTTTT.

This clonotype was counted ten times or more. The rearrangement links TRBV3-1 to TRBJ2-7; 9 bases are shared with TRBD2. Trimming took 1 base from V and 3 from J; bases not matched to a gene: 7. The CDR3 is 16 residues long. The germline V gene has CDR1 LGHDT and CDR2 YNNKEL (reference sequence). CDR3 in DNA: TGTGCCAGCAGCCAAGCTATTAGCGGGAGTTACTACGAGCAGTACTTC. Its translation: CASSQAISGSYYEQYF.

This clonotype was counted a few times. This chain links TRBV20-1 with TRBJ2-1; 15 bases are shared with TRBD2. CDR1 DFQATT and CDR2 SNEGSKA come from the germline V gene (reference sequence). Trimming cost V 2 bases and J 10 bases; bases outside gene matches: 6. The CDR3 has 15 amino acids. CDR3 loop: CSARPLGTSGREQFF. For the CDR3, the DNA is TGCAGTGCTAGACCATTGGGGACTAGCGGGAGGGAGCAGTTCTTC.

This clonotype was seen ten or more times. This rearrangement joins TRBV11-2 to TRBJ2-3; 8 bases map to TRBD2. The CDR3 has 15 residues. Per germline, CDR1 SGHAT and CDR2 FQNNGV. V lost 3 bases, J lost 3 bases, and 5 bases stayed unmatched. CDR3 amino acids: CASSFGTSRTDTQYF. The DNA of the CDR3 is TGTGCCAGCAGCTTTGGGACTAGTCGTACAGATACGCAGTATTTT. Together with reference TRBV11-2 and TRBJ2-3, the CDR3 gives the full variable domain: EAGVAQSPRYKIIEKRQSVAFWCNPISGHATLYWYQQILGQGPKLLIQFQNNGVVDDSQLPKDRFSAERLKGVDSTLKIQPAKLEDSAVYLCASSFGTSRTDTQYFGPGTRLTVL.

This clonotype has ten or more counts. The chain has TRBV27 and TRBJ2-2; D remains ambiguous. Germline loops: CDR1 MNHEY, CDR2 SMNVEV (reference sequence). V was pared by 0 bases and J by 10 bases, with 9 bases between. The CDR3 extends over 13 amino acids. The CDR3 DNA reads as TGTGCCAGCAGTTTATCGGCGGTTGCGGAGCTGTTTTTT. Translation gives CASSLSAVAELFF.

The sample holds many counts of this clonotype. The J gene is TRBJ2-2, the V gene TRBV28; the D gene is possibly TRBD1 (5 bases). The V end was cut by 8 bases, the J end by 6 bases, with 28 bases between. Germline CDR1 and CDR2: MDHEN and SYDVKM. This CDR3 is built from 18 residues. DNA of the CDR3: TGTGCCAGCCACAATGTTAATAGTCCCAGGGATAGGGCCGGGGAGCTGTTTTTT. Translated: CASHNVNSPRDRAGELFF.

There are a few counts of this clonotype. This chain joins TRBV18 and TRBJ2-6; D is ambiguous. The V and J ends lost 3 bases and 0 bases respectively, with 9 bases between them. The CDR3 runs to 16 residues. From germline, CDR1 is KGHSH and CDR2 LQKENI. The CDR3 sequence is CASSPPVGSGANVLTF. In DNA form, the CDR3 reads TGTGCCAGCTCACCGCCCGTTGGCTCTGGGGCCAACGTCCTGACTTTC.

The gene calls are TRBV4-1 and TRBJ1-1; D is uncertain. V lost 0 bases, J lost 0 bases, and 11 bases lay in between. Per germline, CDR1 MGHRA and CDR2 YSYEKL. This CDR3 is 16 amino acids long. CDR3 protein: CASSQDDYMLNTEAFF. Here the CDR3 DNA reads TGCGCCAGCAGCCAAGATGATTATATGTTGAACACTGAAGCTTTCTTT.

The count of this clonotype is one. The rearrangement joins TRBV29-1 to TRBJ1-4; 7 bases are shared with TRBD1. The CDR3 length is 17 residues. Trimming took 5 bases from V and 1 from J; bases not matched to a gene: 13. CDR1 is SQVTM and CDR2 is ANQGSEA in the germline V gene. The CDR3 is CSVRKGAISRTNEKLFF. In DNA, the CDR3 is TGCAGCGTTCGAAAGGGGGCAATTTCCCGAACTAATGAAAAACTGTTTTTT.

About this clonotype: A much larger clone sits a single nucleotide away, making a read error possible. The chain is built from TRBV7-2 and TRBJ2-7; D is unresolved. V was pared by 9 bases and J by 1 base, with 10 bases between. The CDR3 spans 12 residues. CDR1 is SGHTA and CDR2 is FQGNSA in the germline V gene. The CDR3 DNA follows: TGTGCCAGTGGAAATCTTTCCTACGAGCAGTACTTC. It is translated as CASGNLSYEQYF. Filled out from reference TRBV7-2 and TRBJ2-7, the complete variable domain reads GAGVSQSPSNKVTEKGKDVELRCDPISGHTALYWYRQSLGQGLEFLIYFQGNSAPDKSGLPSDRFSAERTGGSVSTLTIQRTQQEDSAVYLCASGNLSYEQYFGPGTRLTVT.

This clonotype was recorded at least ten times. The chain's CDR3 is CSADGGTEAFF. The CDR3 DNA follows: TGCAGCGCCGATGGGGGCACTGAAGCTTTCTTT. The chain has TRBV29-1 and TRBJ1-1, with D perhaps matching TRBD1 (5 bases). V dropped 7 bases and J dropped 4 bases, with 10 bases sitting between them. CDR1 and CDR2 from the germline V gene are SQVTM and ANQGSEA. The CDR3 sequence is 11 residues long. Supplemented by reference TRBV29-1 and TRBJ1-1, the full variable domain reads SAVISQKPSRDICQRGTSLTIQCQVDSQVTMMFWYRQQPGQSLTLIATANQGSEATYESGFVIDKFPISRPNLTFSTLTVSNMSPEDSSIYLCSADGGTEAFFGQGTRLTVV.

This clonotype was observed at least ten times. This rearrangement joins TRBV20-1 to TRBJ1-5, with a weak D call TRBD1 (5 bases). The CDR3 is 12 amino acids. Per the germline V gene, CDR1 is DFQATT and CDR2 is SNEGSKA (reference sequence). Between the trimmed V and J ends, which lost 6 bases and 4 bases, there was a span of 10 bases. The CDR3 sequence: CSAPTENQPQHF. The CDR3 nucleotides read TGCAGTGCGCCGACAGAAAATCAGCCCCAGCATTTT.

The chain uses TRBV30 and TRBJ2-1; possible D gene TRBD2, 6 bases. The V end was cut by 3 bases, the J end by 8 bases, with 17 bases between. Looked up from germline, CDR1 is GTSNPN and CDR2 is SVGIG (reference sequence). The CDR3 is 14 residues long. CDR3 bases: TGTGCCTGGAGCGACGTCGGGGGAATCGATGAGCAGTTCTTC. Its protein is CAWSDVGGIDEQFF.

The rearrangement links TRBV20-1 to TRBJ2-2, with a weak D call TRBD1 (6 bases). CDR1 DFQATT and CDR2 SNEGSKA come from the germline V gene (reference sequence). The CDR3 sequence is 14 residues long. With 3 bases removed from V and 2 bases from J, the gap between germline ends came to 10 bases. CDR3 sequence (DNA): TGCAGTGCTAGCAGGACAGCAAACACCGGGGAGCTGTTTTTT. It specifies CSASRTANTGELFF.

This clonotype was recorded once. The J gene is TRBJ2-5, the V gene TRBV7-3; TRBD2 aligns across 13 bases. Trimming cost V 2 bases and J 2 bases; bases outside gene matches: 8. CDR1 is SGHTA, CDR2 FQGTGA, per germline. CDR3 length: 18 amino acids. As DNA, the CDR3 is TGTGCCAGCAGCTTAGAACCCGGACTAGCGGGAGAACAAGAGACCCAGTACTTC. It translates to CASSLEPGLAGEQETQYF.

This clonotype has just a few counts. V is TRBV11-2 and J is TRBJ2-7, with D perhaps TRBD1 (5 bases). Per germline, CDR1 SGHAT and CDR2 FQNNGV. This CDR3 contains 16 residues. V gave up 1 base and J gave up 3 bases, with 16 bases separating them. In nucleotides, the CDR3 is TGTGCCAGCAGCTTAGGTTATGGATCTGGACACTACGAGCAGTACTTC. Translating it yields CASSLGYGSGHYEQYF.

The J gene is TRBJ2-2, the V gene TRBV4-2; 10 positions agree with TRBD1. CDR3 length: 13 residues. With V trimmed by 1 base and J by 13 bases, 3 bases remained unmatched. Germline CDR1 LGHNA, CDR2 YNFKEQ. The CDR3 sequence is CASSQARDRGLFF. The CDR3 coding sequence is TGTGCCAGCAGCCAAGCCCGGGACAGGGGGCTGTTTTTT.

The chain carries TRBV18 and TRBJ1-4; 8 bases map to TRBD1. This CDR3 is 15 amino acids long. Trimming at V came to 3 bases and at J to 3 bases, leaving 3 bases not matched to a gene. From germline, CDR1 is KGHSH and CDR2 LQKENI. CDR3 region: CASSPNRGANEKLFF. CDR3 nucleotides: TGTGCCAGCTCACCGAACAGGGGGGCTAATGAAAAACTGTTTTTT.

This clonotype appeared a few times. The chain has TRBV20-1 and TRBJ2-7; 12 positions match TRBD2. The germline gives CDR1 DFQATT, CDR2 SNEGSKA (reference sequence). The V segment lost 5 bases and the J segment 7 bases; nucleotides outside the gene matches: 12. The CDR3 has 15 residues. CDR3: CSAPRRLAGVREQYF. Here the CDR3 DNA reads TGCAGTGCTCCCCGGCGACTAGCGGGAGTCCGGGAGCAGTACTTC.

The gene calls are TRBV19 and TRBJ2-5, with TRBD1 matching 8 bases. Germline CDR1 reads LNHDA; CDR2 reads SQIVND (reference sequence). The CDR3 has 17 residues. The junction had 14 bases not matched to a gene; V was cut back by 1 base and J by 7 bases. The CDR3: CASSIGLGQGDLGTQYF. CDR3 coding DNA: TGTGCCAGTAGTATAGGACTCGGACAGGGAGACCTGGGGACCCAGTACTTC.

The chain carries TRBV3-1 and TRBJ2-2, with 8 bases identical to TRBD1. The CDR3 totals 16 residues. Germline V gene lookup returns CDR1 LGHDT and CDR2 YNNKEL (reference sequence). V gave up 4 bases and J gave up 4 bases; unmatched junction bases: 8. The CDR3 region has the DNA TGTGCCAGCAGCCTGCGCAGGGGGCATAGCACCGGGGAGCTGTTTTTT. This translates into CASSLRRGHSTGELFF.